A selection of T cell receptor beta chains follows, all from one sample in a study of OX40 agonist ivuxolimab in advanced cancers. TCRdb's table, derived via immunoSEQ multiplex PCR, lists solely in-frame clones and lacks some. The sample holds approximately 38,000 clones, 82% seen once. Specimen: CD4+ or CD8+ T cells sorted from blood, collected in a trial of the OX40 agonist ivuxolimab. These receptors all come from an adult with an advanced solid tumor such as melanoma, head and neck, liver or kidney cancer. CDR3s include the opening cysteine and the closing phenylalanine or tryptophan. D genes are given only for firm matches. The listing skips clone size in some rows; elsewhere it reads once, few, many or a size class.

TRBJ1-1,-,TRBV6-5,-,TGTGCCAGCAGTCCCCGACCCGACACTGAAGCTTTCTTT,CASSPRPDTEAFF
TRBJ2-7,-,TRBV5-4,TRBD2,TGTGCCAGCAGCCCCGGGACTAGCGGCTACGAGCAGTACTTC,CASSPGTSGYEQYF
TRBJ2-5,-,TRBV5-1,TRBD1,TGCGCCAGCAGTCCGGGACAGCCAAAAGAGACCCAGTACTTC,CASSPGQPKETQYF
TRBJ1-3,-,TRBV19,-,TGTGCCAGTAGTCCCGGAGGAAACACCATATATTTT,CASSPGGNTIYF
TRBJ1-1,once,TRBV6-1,TRBD1,TGTGCCAGCAGAGCAGGGGGCGGGACTGAAGCTTTCTTT,CASRAGGGTEAFF
TRBJ2-1,-,TRBV27,-,TGTGCCAGCAGTTTAGAACAACTAGTCCCATACAATGAGCAGTTCTTC,CASSLEQLVPYNEQFF
TRBJ2-5,-,TRBV6-1,TRBD1,TGTGCCAGCAGTAGGACAGGGGCTGGAGAGACCCAGTACTTC,CASSRTGAGETQYF
TRBJ2-5,-,TRBV7-9,-,TGTGCCAGCATCTCGGTGGGGCCACAAGAGACCCAGTACTTC,CASISVGPQETQYF
TRBJ2-5,-,TRBV9,-,TGTGCCAGTTTCCCCACAGAGCCGGGGGCGGGCGAGACCCAGTACTTC,CASFPTEPGAGETQYF
TRBJ2-7,-,TRBV4-3,TRBD1,TGCGCCAGCAGCCAAGGACAGGGTTTTTCCTACGAGCAGTACTTC,CASSQGQGFSYEQYF
TRBJ2-1,once,TRBV7-9,-,TGTGCCAGCAGCTTAGATTGGCGGGAGCAGTTCTTC,CASSLDWREQFF
TRBJ2-7,-,TRBV7-9,-,TGTGCCAGCAGCTTAGTAGCCGGGAGAGCTTCCTACGAGCAGTACTTC,CASSLVAGRASYEQYF
TRBJ2-7,few,TRBV7-9,TRBD1,TGTGCCAGCAGCTCACGGGACAGTTATTCCTACGAGCAGTACTTC,CASSSRDSYSYEQYF
TRBJ1-1,-,TRBV11-3,TRBD1,TGTGCCAGCAGCCCCGGCCCGGGACAGGGGGTGGAGACTGAAGCTTTCTTT,CASSPGPGQGVETEAFF
TRBJ2-7,-,TRBV19,-,TGTGCCAGTAGTATAGTTCCGCGGGACTCCTACGAGCAGTACTTC,CASSIVPRDSYEQYF
TRBJ2-1,-,TRBV11-3,-,TGTGCCAGCAGCCTTACAGGGAGGTCCTACAATGAGCAGTTCTTC,CASSLTGRSYNEQFF
TRBJ1-3,-,TRBV6-5,TRBD1,TGTGCCAGCAGTTACAAGACAGGGGCTGGAAACACCATATATTTT,CASSYKTGAGNTIYF
TRBJ2-2,-,TRBV10-1,-,TGCGCCAGCAGTGAAGGGCGGGAAGACACCGGGGAGCTGTTTTTT,CASSEGREDTGELFF
TRBJ1-1,few,TRBV10-1,-,TGCGCCAGCAGGGCCCGAGAAAACACTGAAGCTTTCTTT,CASRARENTEAFF
TRBJ2-7,-,TRBV7-9,TRBD1,TGTGCCAGCAGCCCAAAGTTGGGACAGGGAGGGCAGTACTTC,CASSPKLGQGGQYF
TRBJ2-1,-,TRBV5-1,TRBD2,TGCGCCAGCAGCTTGGCGGCGGGAGGGCCCTACAATGAGCAGTTCTTC,CASSLAAGGPYNEQFF
TRBJ1-1,-,TRBV27,-,TGTGCCAGCAGCTTTTCTGGGGGGGGGCTCGGCACTGAAGCTTTCTTT,CASSFSGGGLGTEAFF
TRBJ1-2,-,TRBV5-8,-,TGTGCCAGCACAGAGGGGCACCTTAACTATGGCTACACCTTC,CASTEGHLNYGYTF
TRBJ1-1,-,TRBV4-3,-,TGCGCCAGCAGCCAACGGCGACAGGTCACTGAAGCTTTCTTT,CASSQRRQVTEAFF
TRBJ1-2,-,TRBV5-5,-,TGTGCCAGCAGCTTGGAAGGGAGGGGCTATGGCTACACCTTC,CASSLEGRGYGYTF
TRBJ2-5,-,TRBV5-1,TRBD2,TGCGCCAGCAGCTACCCGCCAAGGGGACTAGCGGGAGTTGAGACCCAGTACTTC,CASSYPPRGLAGVETQYF
TRBJ2-1,-,TRBV9,TRBD1,TGTGCCAGCAGCCCTGGGACAGGGGGAGATGAGCAGTTCTTC,CASSPGTGGDEQFF
TRBJ2-1,-,TRBV29-1,TRBD1,TGCAGCGCCCCCGGGACAGACTACAATGAGCAGTTCTTC,CSAPGTDYNEQFF
TRBJ2-7,-,TRBV5-4,TRBD1,TGTGCCAGCAGTCGAGGGACAGGGGGCTCCTACGAGCAGTACTTC,CASSRGTGGSYEQYF
TRBJ2-7,-,TRBV5-4,-,TGTGCCAGCAGCTTGGTAGCGGCAACCTACGAGCAGTACTTC,CASSLVAATYEQYF
TRBJ2-1,medium-sized,TRBV7-2,-,TGTGCCAGCAGCTTAATGGGGGGGGCTGGGAGAGATGAGCAGTTCTTC,CASSLMGGAGRDEQFF
TRBJ1-6,few,TRBV7-2,-,TGTGCCAGCAGCTTATCCCCAGGCGGCCGAAATTCACCCCTCCACTTT,CASSLSPGGRNSPLHF
TRBJ2-7,once,TRBV11-2,-,TGTGCCAGCAGCTTATACAGCTACGAGCAGTACTTC,CASSLYSYEQYF
TRBJ2-7,once,TRBV30,TRBD2,TGTGCCTGGAGTGGGGCTAGCGGGAACGAGCAGTACTTC,CAWSGASGNEQYF
TRBJ1-2,-,TRBV11-2,TRBD1,TGTGCCAGCAGCTTAGATTCCGGGACAGGGGCCTATGGCTACACCTTC,CASSLDSGTGAYGYTF
TRBJ1-2,-,TRBV5-1,-,TGCGCCAGCAGCTTCCTCTTGGGGGGGTATGGCTACACCTTC,CASSFLLGGYGYTF
TRBJ2-3,-,TRBV4-3,-,TGCGCCAGCAGCCAAGACCCTACAGGGTCTATTTACACAGATACGCAGTATTTT,CASSQDPTGSIYTDTQYF
TRBJ2-1,-,TRBV12-5,TRBD1,TGTGCTAGTGGTCCGCGACAGGGGGCTACGAATGAGCAGTTCTTC,CASGPRQGATNEQFF
TRBJ1-6,few,TRBV6-1,TRBD1,TGTGCCAGCAGTGAAGGGACAGGGGGCTCACCCCTCCACTTT,CASSEGTGGSPLHF
TRBJ2-1,-,TRBV19,-,TGTGCCAGTAGGCAGGGGAGCTCCTACAATGAGCAGTTCTTC,CASRQGSSYNEQFF
TRBJ2-3,-,TRBV4-3,TRBD2,TGCGCCAGCGCTGGACTAGCGGGAGGGCCTGATACGCAGTATTTT,CASAGLAGGPDTQYF
TRBJ1-1,-,TRBV5-1,-,TGCGCCAGCAGCTCAAACCTGAACACTGAAGCTTTCTTT,CASSSNLNTEAFF
TRBJ2-6,-,TRBV2,-,TGTGCCAGCAGTGAAGTGAACAGGTGGGACTCTGGGGCCAACGTCCTGACTTTC,CASSEVNRWDSGANVLTF
TRBJ2-7,-,TRBV30,TRBD2,TGTGCCTGGATGCTAGCGGGAAACTACGAGCAGTACTTC,CAWMLAGNYEQYF
TRBJ2-6,-,TRBV19,TRBD1,TGTGCCAGTACCTCCTGGGGGGACAGGGGCTACTCTGGGGCCAACGTCCTGACTTTC,CASTSWGDRGYSGANVLTF
TRBJ2-4,-,TRBV4-1,-,TGCGCCAGCAGCCCTCCAAGCCGGGGTAACATTCAGTACTTC,CASSPPSRGNIQYF
TRBJ2-7,-,TRBV6-5,-,TGTGCCAGCAGTCTAAACCGACTAGACTACGAGCAGTACTTC,CASSLNRLDYEQYF
TRBJ2-1,-,TRBV5-1,TRBD2,TGCGCCAGCAGCTGGACTAGCGGGAGAGGAGGCTCCTACAATGAGCAGTTCTTC,CASSWTSGRGGSYNEQFF
TRBJ2-3,-,TRBV5-4,-,TGTGCCAGCAGCTCCCACCTAGCGTCTAGCACAGATACGCAGTATTTT,CASSSHLASSTDTQYF
TRBJ2-7,-,TRBV20-1,-,TGCAGTGCTAGGGACAGCTACGAGCAGTACTTC,CSARDSYEQYF
TRBJ1-2,once,TRBV9,TRBD1,TGTGCCAGCAGCGTAGGACAGGGGGCCTATGGCTACACCTTC,CASSVGQGAYGYTF
TRBJ2-1,-,TRBV5-1,-,TGCGCCAGCAGCTTGGACCCGGGGAGTAGCGGAGCCACATACAATGAGCAGTTCTTC,CASSLDPGSSGATYNEQFF
TRBJ1-2,-,TRBV6-5,-,TGTGCCAGCAGTGGGGGTTATGGCTACACCTTC,CASSGGYGYTF
TRBJ1-1,-,TRBV7-2,-,TGTGCCAGCAGCTTAAACTCAGGATTGGTCACTGAAGCTTTCTTT,CASSLNSGLVTEAFF